What follows is one T cell receptor beta chain and its context. It has no known antigen specificity. Per-nucleotide qualities are absent, and no much larger clonotype sits a single base away. This record comes from a study of control samples from healthy donors and cancer patients (dated by TCRdb to 2020 to 2022). V lost 4 bases and J lost 0 bases, and the count of bases not matched to a germline gene is 6. The germline V gene provides CDR1 SGDLS and CDR2 YYNGEE. The CDR3, cysteine through phenylalanine, is 17 amino acids long. CDR3 DNA only is kept here, 51 bases in frame from base 1. The library was built by means of the immunoSEQ multiplex PCR assay. Drawn from immuneACCESS, this table holds only the in-frame rearrangements with V and J called that TCRdb kept. Clones are partly lost; checked studies trace under half to an unresolved V gene and leave the rest unexplained. The sample profile shows 55,000 to 80,000 clones; approximately 89% of them were found once. The ten largest make up over 4.5% of the sample.

The rearrangement combines TRBV9 with TRBJ2-6, with 8 bases in between that match TRBD1. Sequencing input: PBMCs. This TCR derives from a man aged 60-69 years with colorectal cancer. For the CDR3, the sequence is CASSSRTGHSGANVLTF. The base sequence is TGTGCCAGCAGCTCCCGGACAGGGCACTCTGGGGCCAACGTCCTGACTTTC.